Below, 6 T cell receptor beta chains from the same sample are listed, as sequenced in a study of T cell changes during pregnancy in multiple sclerosis. TCRdb's table, derived via immunoSEQ multiplex PCR, lists solely in-frame clones and lacks some. The repertoire holds roughly 30,000 clones, with about 89% as singletons. The sample was CD4+ T cells from peripheral blood mononuclear cells, taken in the first trimester of pregnancy. The receptors were sampled from a female donor in good health, enrolled as a control in a pregnancy study.

The chain employs TRBV6-1 and TRBJ1-2, with TRBD1 as a possible D gene (6 bases). V was cut by 7 bases and J by 4 bases, with 10 bases left in between. CDR1 MNHNS and CDR2 SASEGT come from the germline V gene. The CDR3 totals 12 residues. CDR3 sequence: CASTWTVYGYTF. The CDR3 DNA follows: TGTGCCAGCACCTGGACAGTCTATGGCTACACCTTC.

This clone is termed medium-sized. The J gene is TRBJ2-3, the V gene TRBV19; 10 positions agree with TRBD2. V gave up 3 bases and J gave up 3 bases; unmatched junction bases: 6. Germline V CDR1 and CDR2: LNHDA, SQIVND (reference sequence). The length of the CDR3 is 16 residues. The CDR3 DNA reads as TGTGCCAGTAGTATTGCTAGCGGGAGTTCGACAGATACGCAGTATTTT. It yields the protein CASSIASGSSTDTQYF.

The genes are TRBV18 and TRBJ2-2; D gene unclear. Deletions cut 6 bases from V and 4 bases from J, with 12 bases between. The CDR3 is 14 amino acids. Germline CDR1 KGHSH, CDR2 LQKENI. CDR3 in amino acids: CASSSGSSTGELFF. The CDR3 nucleotides read TGTGCCAGCTCTTCGGGTTCGTCCACCGGGGAGCTGTTTTTT.

V is TRBV30 and J is TRBJ1-4, with D possibly TRBD1 on 6 matching bases. V shed 5 bases and J shed 0 bases, with 10 bases lying between them. Germline CDR1 GTSNPN, CDR2 SVGIG (reference sequence). This CDR3 region has 14 residues. This chain's CDR3 is CAWSPGATNEKLFF. CDR3 DNA sequence: TGTGCCTGGTCTCCAGGGGCAACTAATGAAAAACTGTTTTTT.

DNA for the CDR3: TGTGCCAGCAGCCCCCCCACAGGTTCCAACACCGGGGAGCTGTTTTTT. This codes for CASSPPTGSNTGELFF. This sequence joins TRBV7-3 and TRBJ2-2; maybe TRBD1 (5 bases). V was shortened by 5 bases and J by 2 bases, with 15 bases between the two germline ends. Germline-derived CDR1 and CDR2 are SGHTA and FQGTGA. CDR3 length: 16 amino acids.

This clone showed up just a few times. The V and J genes are TRBV28 and TRBJ2-2; tentatively, D is TRBD1 (5 bases). Germline CDR1 reads MDHEN; CDR2 reads SYDVKM. V was trimmed by 6 bases and J by 2 bases, leaving 22 bases between them. This CDR3 contains 18 residues. The CDR3 sequence is CASSPSRWGTNNTGELFF. The CDR3 nucleotides read TGTGCCAGCAGCCCGTCCCGTTGGGGCACGAATAACACCGGGGAGCTGTTTTTT.